One sample yielded the 21 T cell receptor beta chains listed below, sequenced in a study of post-analysis software for immune sequencing data. General study findings and limits: Roughly 5 TRBV segments occurring more often in patients than controls included TRBV5-6, TRBV5-1 and TRBV20-1.

Incorporated into the TCR beta cDNA libraries were unique molecular identifiers, which served to reduce PCR and sequencing biases. MiXCR was run by TCRdb on the PCR reads, yielding one entry per CDR3 protein. This sample carries roughly 700,000 distinct CDR3 sequences, 25% to 30% of them seen once, and the ten largest clones take around 0.56%. No antigen is known for these receptors. Sequenced sample: blood. The receptor source for this set is a girl between 5 and 17 years old with multiple sclerosis.

The gene calls are TRBV20-1 and TRBJ2-1, with TRBD2 as a possible D gene (5 bases). V lost 1 base and J 4 bases, leaving 8 bases between the germline ends. The CDR3 is 13 amino acids. Germline V CDR1 and CDR2: DFQATT, SNEGSKA (reference sequence). The CDR3 DNA sequence: TGCAGTGCTAGAGGCCTAGCTTACAATGAGCAGTTCTTC. This gives the protein CSARGLAYNEQFF.

This clonotype was recorded once. The rearrangement uses TRBV6-1 and TRBJ2-2; TRBD1 matches 9 bases. The ends lost 11 bases at V and 6 bases at J; junction bases unmatched: 10. The CDR3 contains 14 residues. Per the germline V gene, CDR1 is MNHNS and CDR2 is SASEGT. CDR3 in amino acids: CAGAGQGSPGELFF. The CDR3 DNA follows: TGTGCCGGGGCGGGACAGGGCAGTCCCGGGGAGCTGTTTTTT.

V usage is TRBV20-1 and J usage is TRBJ2-3; D is unclear. There are 14 residues in the CDR3. The V gene's germline CDR1 is DFQATT and CDR2 SNEGSKA (reference sequence). V was cut by 3 bases and J by 0 bases, with 10 bases left in between. The CDR3 spells CSASVSLSTDTQYF. In DNA form, the CDR3 reads TGCAGTGCTAGTGTGTCCCTTAGCACAGATACGCAGTATTTT.

The chain employs TRBV5-1 and TRBJ2-7; D unresolved. CDR3 length equals 14 residues. Germline V gives CDR1 SGHRS, CDR2 YFSETQ. Trimming cost V 0 bases and J 7 bases, with 14 bases left between them. The CDR3 reads CASSLDTVYNEQYF. The DNA for the CDR3 is TGCGCCAGCAGCTTGGATACGGTATACAATGAGCAGTACTTC.

As to this clonotype: Germline is not matched at one junction end, which may reflect a read error. The chain recombines TRBV9 with TRBJ1-1; the match to TRBD1 covers 10 bases. Germline CDR1 SGDLS, CDR2 YYNGEE. This CDR3 has 15 residues. CDR3 sequence reads: CAGSPRTGGVTEAFF. In DNA, the CDR3 is TGTGCCGGCAGCCCTCGGACAGGGGGAGTCACTGAAGCTTTCTTT.

V gene TRBV27 combines with J gene TRBJ1-4, with a possible D match to TRBD1 (6 bases). Germline V gene data show CDR1 as MNHEY and CDR2 as SMNVEV (reference sequence). V was shortened by 7 bases and J by 3 bases, with 24 bases between the two germline ends. This CDR3 has 18 amino acids. CDR3 loop: CASTRMGGRGGANEKLFF. As DNA, the CDR3 is TGTGCCAGCACCCGAATGGGGGGGCGCGGTGGCGCTAATGAAAAACTGTTTTTT.

This clonotype came up a few times. The chain recombines TRBV5-1 with TRBJ2-7; 7 bases match TRBD1. J gave up 3 bases and V 0 bases, and 6 bases lay outside the gene matches. From germline, CDR1 is SGHRS and CDR2 YFSETQ. This CDR3 has 15 residues. This CDR3 reads CASSLGQGRSYEQYF. Written as DNA, the CDR3 is TGCGCCAGCAGCTTGGGACAGGGAAGAAGCTACGAGCAGTACTTC. Looking up the rest from reference TRBV5-1 and TRBJ2-7 gives the full variable domain: KAGVTQTPRYLIKTRGQQVTLSCSPISGHRSVSWYQQTPGQGLQFLFEYFSETQRNKGNFPGRFSGRQFSNSRSEMNVSTLELGDSALYLCASSLGQGRSYEQYFGPGTRLTVT.

V is TRBV12-3 or TRBV12-4 and J is TRBJ2-3, with TRBD2 identical over 10 bases. J lost 3 bases, V lost 10 bases, and 7 bases had no gene match. This CDR3 region has 14 residues. The CDR3 DNA reads as TGTGCCACTAACCCTAGCGGGAGTACAGATACGCAGTATTTT. Protein product: CATNPSGSTDTQYF.

This clonotype has a handful of counts. The chain carries TRBV12-3 or TRBV12-4 and TRBJ2-5, with 7 positions matching TRBD2. V was clipped by 7 bases and J by 5 bases; unmatched bases: 13. The CDR3 runs 15 residues. The CDR3 here is CASTLGLRGVETQYF. In nucleotides, the CDR3 is TGTGCCAGCACCCTGGGACTAAGGGGCGTGGAGACCCAGTACTTC.

This clonotype was observed a handful of times. The chain joins TRBV13 to TRBJ1-5; possibly TRBD1 for D (6 bases). There are 15 residues in the CDR3. Germline assignment: CDR1 PRHDT and CDR2 FYEKMQ (reference sequence). V was clipped by 0 bases and J by 3 bases, with 9 bases between them. CDR3 loop: CASSLGWGPNQPQHF. The CDR3 coding sequence is TGTGCCAGCAGCTTAGGTTGGGGGCCCAATCAGCCCCAGCATTTT.

The chain carries TRBV29-1 and TRBJ2-1; no clear D. The CDR3 contains 11 residues. The V gene's germline CDR1 is SQVTM and CDR2 ANQGSEA. Trimming removed 7 bases at V and 6 bases at J, with 10 bases between. CDR3 loop: CSAPRANEQFF. CDR3 bases: TGCAGCGCTCCCCGGGCCAATGAGCAGTTCTTC.

This clonotype was picked up a small number of times. The chain couples TRBV18 to TRBJ2-1; the D gene could be TRBD1 or TRBD2 (5 bases each). Trimming cost V 2 bases and J 8 bases, with 19 bases left between them. The CDR3 loop spans 16 amino acids. Per the germline V gene, CDR1 is KGHSH and CDR2 is LQKENI. DNA of the CDR3: TGTGCCAGCTCACCAGCCCCCCCGGGGTGGGGGTATGAGCAGTTCTTC. Translated, it gives CASSPAPPGWGYEQFF.

The rearrangement links TRBV7-2 to TRBJ2-5; TRBD2 matches at 12 bases. There are 17 residues in the CDR3. Germline V CDR1 and CDR2: SGHTA, FQGNSA. J was trimmed by 5 bases and V by 1 base; bases with no gene match: 8. In DNA, the CDR3 is TGTGCCAGCAGCTTAGAATCTAGCGGGAGGGCCAGGGAGACCCAGTACTTC. Protein sequence: CASSLESSGRARETQYF.

This clonotype showed up just a few times. The rearrangement links TRBV7-8 to TRBJ2-3; maybe TRBD2 (5 bases). The CDR3 runs to 15 residues. Germline assignment: CDR1 SGHVS and CDR2 FQNEAQ. V was shortened by 1 base and J by 4 bases, with 12 bases between the two germline ends. CDR3 sequence (DNA): TGTGCCAGCAGCTTAGGAAGGACGAGGGCAGATACGCAGTATTTT. Its protein product is CASSLGRTRADTQYF.

This clonotype has only a few counts. The rearrangement links TRBV20-1 to TRBJ2-1; tentative D call: TRBD2 (6 bases). V gave up 3 bases and J gave up 0 bases, with 9 bases separating them. CDR1 and CDR2 from the germline V gene are DFQATT and SNEGSKA (reference sequence). This CDR3 is built from 14 residues. The CDR3 DNA is TGCAGTGCTAGCAGGCGGGACTCCTACAATGAGCAGTTCTTC. As protein: CSASRRDSYNEQFF.

This clonotype has a handful of counts. The chain employs TRBV20-1 and TRBJ2-7, with 7 bases that match TRBD2. Trimming removed 0 bases from V and 3 bases from J; junction bases left unmatched: 5. This CDR3 is built from 14 residues. Germline V gene sequence: CDR1 DFQATT, CDR2 SNEGSKA (reference sequence). The DNA of the CDR3 is TGCAGTGCTAGAGACCTAGCGGCATACTACGAGCAGTACTTC. It translates to CSARDLAAYYEQYF.

This sequence joins TRBV10-3 and TRBJ1-1; 8 bases match TRBD1. J lost 6 bases, V lost 6 bases, and 6 bases had no gene match. The CDR3 runs 13 residues. Germline CDR1 ENHRY, CDR2 SYGVKD. DNA for the CDR3: TGTGCCATCAGAAGACAGGGGAGGGCTGAAGCTTTCTTT. It translates to CAIRRQGRAEAFF.

V usage is TRBV20-1 and J usage is TRBJ2-5, with a possible D match to TRBD2 (5 bases). Germline assignment: CDR1 DFQATT and CDR2 SNEGSKA (reference sequence). V lost 3 bases, J lost 11 bases, and 22 bases lay in between. CDR3 length equals 14 residues. Here the CDR3 DNA reads TGCAGTGCTAGTAAGGAGGCCCACTACAATGAGCAGTACTTC. It encodes CSASKEAHYNEQYF.

The V gene is TRBV6-1, the J gene TRBJ2-5; weak D call: TRBD1 (5 bases). The germline V gene encodes CDR1 MNHNS and CDR2 SASEGT. This CDR3 region has 14 residues. V lost 4 bases and J 3 bases, leaving 12 bases between the germline ends. The CDR3 loop reads CASSGQRYEETQYF. The CDR3 region has the DNA TGTGCCAGCAGTGGACAGCGTTATGAAGAGACCCAGTACTTC.

This clonotype turned up a few times. The junction differs from germline at one of its ends, possibly a read error. The chain links TRBV4-1 to TRBJ2-1, with 7 positions matching TRBD2. Germline values: CDR1 MGHRA, CDR2 YSYEKL. CDR3 length equals 14 residues. The DNA for the CDR3 is TGCGCCAGCAGTCAAGGTAGGGAGGGATTCGAGCAGTTCTTC. Encoded protein: CASSQGREGFEQFF.

This clonotype has only a few counts. The V call is TRBV10-3, the J call TRBJ2-5, with D possibly TRBD2 on 6 matching bases. The CDR3 consists of 15 residues. Trimming pared 4 bases from V and 1 base from J, leaving 13 bases between. Germline CDR1 and CDR2: ENHRY and SYGVKD. CDR3 sequence reads: CAISVEGRGQETQYF. The CDR3 bases are TGTGCCATCAGTGTGGAGGGAAGGGGCCAAGAGACCCAGTACTTC.